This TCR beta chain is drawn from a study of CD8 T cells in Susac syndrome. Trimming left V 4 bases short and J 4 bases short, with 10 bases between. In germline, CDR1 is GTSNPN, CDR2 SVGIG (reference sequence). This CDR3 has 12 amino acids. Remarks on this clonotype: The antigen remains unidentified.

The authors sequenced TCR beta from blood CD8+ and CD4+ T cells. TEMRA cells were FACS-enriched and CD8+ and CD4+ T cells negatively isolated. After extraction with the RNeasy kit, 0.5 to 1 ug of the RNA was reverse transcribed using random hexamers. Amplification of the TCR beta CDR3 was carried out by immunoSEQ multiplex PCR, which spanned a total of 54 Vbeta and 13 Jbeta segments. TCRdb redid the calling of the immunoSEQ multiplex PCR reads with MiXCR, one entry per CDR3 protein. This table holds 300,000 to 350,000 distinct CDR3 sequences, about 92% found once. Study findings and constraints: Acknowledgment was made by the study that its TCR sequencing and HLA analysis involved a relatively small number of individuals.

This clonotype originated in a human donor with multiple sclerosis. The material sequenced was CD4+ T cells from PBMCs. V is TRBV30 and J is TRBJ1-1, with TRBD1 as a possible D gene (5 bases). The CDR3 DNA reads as TGTGCCTGGACAAGGGGTAGCACTGAAGCTTTCTTT. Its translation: CAWTRGSTEAFF.